Detailed here is one TCR beta chain. The antigen is undetermined. This CDR3 has 13 amino acids. Trimming took 11 bases from V and 5 from J; bases not matched to a gene: 11. Germline loops: CDR1 ENHRY, CDR2 SYGVKD. These data originate in a study of cytomegalovirus exposure and HLA in healthy donors. The PCR ran on 60 Vbeta and 13 Jbeta primers. The table came from immunoSEQ multiplex PCR; TCRdb's copy has only in-frame clones and leaves some out. The repertoire includes tens of thousands of clones, about two thirds of them detected once, and around 10% sits in the top ten. The study's findings and limits: For most subjects, TCR beta sequences were reported to predict HLA-A and HLA-B alleles with accuracy. Sequencing artifact likely explains a cluster of highly shared sequence variants.

Sequenced: PBMCs. The chain couples TRBV10-3 to TRBJ2-7, with 8 bases fitting TRBD1. This TCR was sampled from a woman in her thirties or forties in good health and CMV-seropositive. This chain's CDR3 is CAVAVDRDHEQYF. CDR3 sequence (DNA): TGTGCCGTCGCAGTGGACAGGGACCACGAGCAGTACTTC.